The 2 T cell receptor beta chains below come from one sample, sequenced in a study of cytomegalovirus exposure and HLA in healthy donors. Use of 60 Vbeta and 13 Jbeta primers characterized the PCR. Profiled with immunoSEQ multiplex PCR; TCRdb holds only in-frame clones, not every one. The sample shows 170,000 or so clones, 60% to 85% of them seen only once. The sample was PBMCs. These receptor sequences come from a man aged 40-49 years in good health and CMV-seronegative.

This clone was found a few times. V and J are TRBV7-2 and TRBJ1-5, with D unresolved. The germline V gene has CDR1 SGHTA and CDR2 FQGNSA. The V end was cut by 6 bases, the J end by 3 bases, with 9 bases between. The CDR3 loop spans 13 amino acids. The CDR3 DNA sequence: TGTGCCAGCAGTAGTTTTAACAATCAGCCCCAGCATTTT. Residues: CASSSFNNQPQHF.

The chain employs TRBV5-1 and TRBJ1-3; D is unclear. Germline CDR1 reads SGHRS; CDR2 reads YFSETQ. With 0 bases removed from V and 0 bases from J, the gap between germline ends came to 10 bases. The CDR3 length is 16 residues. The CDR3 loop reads CASSLAGTVSGNTIYF. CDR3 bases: TGCGCCAGCAGCTTGGCAGGCACAGTCTCTGGAAACACCATATATTTT.